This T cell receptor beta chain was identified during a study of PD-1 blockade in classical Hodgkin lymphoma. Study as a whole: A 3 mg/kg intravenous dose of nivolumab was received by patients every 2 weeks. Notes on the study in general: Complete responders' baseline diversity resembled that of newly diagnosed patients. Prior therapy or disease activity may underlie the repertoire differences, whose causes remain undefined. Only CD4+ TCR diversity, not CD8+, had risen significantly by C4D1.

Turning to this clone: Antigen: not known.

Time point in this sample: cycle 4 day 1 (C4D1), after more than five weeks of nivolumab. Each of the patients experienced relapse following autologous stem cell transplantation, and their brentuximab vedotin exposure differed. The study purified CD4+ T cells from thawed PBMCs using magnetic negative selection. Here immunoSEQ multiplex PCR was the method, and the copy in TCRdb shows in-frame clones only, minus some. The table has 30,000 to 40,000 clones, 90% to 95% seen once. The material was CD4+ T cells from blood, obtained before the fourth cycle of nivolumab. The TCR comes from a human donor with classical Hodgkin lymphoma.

As DNA, the CDR3 is TGTGCCAGCAGCTTTGTGAGCCCCCCGACTTCGGAGTTCTTC. It codes for CASSFVSPPTSEFF. The chain uses TRBV7-9 and TRBJ2-1; D gene unclear. The germline CDR1 and CDR2 sequences are SEHNR and FQNEAQ (reference sequence). The V and J ends lost 3 bases and 14 bases respectively, with 20 bases between them. This CDR3 spans 14 amino acids.